Listed here are 5 T cell receptor beta chains from one sample, sequenced in a study of molecular identifiers for immune sequencing clone quantification. TCRdb reanalysed the PCR reads using MiXCR and keeps one entry per CDR3 protein. The profile shows roughly 300,000 distinct CDR3 sequences, about 22% of them singletons. The specimen was naive CD8+ T cells from blood, with Jurkat cell RNA spiked in. Subset here: FACS-sorted CD8+CD4-CCR7+CD45RA+ naive T cells. The receptors were sampled from a human donor in good health. Some libraries in this study had Jurkat cell RNA spiked in.

Only a few counts were recorded for this clonotype. The chain joins TRBV6-6 to TRBJ2-1; 11 bases map to TRBD2. After removal of 0 bases from V and 0 bases from J, the junction contained 19 bases not matched to a gene. CDR3 size: 23 residues. Germline V gene data show CDR1 as MNHNY and CDR2 as SVGAGI (reference sequence). CDR3 residues: CASSYSIGSLAGEGVNSYNEQFF. CDR3 nucleotide sequence: TGTGCCAGCAGTTACTCGATTGGATCACTAGCGGGGGAGGGGGTTAACTCCTACAATGAGCAGTTCTTC.

As regards this clonotype: Germline is not matched at one junction end, which may reflect a read error. The gene calls are TRBV6-5 and TRBJ2-5; 7 bases match TRBD1. The CDR3 has 13 residues. Germline V gene sequence: CDR1 MNHEY, CDR2 SVGAGI. This chain's CDR3 is CAGSYSTGETQYF. CDR3 coding DNA: TGTGCCGGCAGTTACTCGACAGGGGAGACCCAGTACTTC.

With regard to this clonotype: A read error is possible here, since a much larger clone lies one base away. The chain combines TRBV5-5 with TRBJ2-1; either TRBD1 or TRBD2 may fit D (5 bases each). The CDR3 totals 16 residues. V was clipped by 6 bases and J by 1 base, with 17 bases between them. Germline CDR1 reads SGHKS; CDR2 reads YYEKEE (reference sequence). The CDR3: CASNLLGPESYNEQFF. The CDR3 DNA follows: TGTGCCAGCAACCTTTTGGGACCGGAGTCCTACAATGAGCAGTTCTTC. Combining the CDR3 with reference TRBV5-5 and TRBJ2-1 gives the whole variable domain DAGVTQSPTHLIKTRGQQVTLRCSPISGHKSVSWYQQVLGQGPQFIFQYYEKEERGRGNFPDRFSARQFPNYSSELNVNALLLGDSALYLCASNLLGPESYNEQFFGPGTRLTVL.

Many counts were recorded for this clonotype. This sequence joins TRBV13 and TRBJ2-5, with a possible D match to TRBD2 (6 bases). V was pared by 7 bases and J by 2 bases, with 14 bases between. Germline V gene sequence: CDR1 PRHDT, CDR2 FYEKMQ (reference sequence). This CDR3 spans 14 amino acids. The CDR3 sequence: CASTGGDGQETQYF. CDR3 coding DNA: TGTGCCAGCACTGGCGGGGATGGGCAAGAGACCCAGTACTTC.

At least ten counts were recorded for this clonotype. The rearrangement links TRBV7-9 to TRBJ2-3; D gene ambiguous. The germline V and J ends were trimmed by 5 bases and 4 bases, with 16 bases remaining between them. Germline CDR1 reads SEHNR; CDR2 reads FQNEAQ (reference sequence). The CDR3 extends over 15 amino acids. The CDR3, as DNA: TGTGCCAGCAGCCAAGACCTAACTGGGTCAGATACGCAGTATTTT. Protein sequence: CASSQDLTGSDTQYF. The full variable domain, with the rest looked up from reference TRBV7-9 and TRBJ2-3, is DTGVSQNPRHKITKRGQNVTFRCDPISEHNRLYWYRQTLGQGPEFLTYFQNEAQLEKSRLLSDRFSAERPKGSFSTLEIQRTEQGDSAMYLCASSQDLTGSDTQYFGPGTRLTVL.